This T cell receptor (beta chain) derives from a study of blood T cell repertoires in COVID-19. The overall study: The study drew acute and convalescent COVID-19 samples from the United States, Italy and Spain.

This CDR3 region has 16 residues. CDR1 is SGHTA, CDR2 FQGNSA, per germline. Trimming left V 4 bases short and J 2 bases short, with 17 bases between. As handled by the study authors: Researchers report that nucleated cell counts were estimated from reference gene primer amplification. Sequencing used immunoSEQ multiplex PCR; TCRdb keeps in-frame clones, though not all of them. The V and J calls and clone size are taken from that table; D and trimming were inferred from the DNA. This table holds about 210,000 clones, less than 85% found once. The receptor comes from a woman aged 70-85 years with acute or convalescent COVID-19. The sequenced material came from peripheral blood. V and J are TRBV7-2 and TRBJ2-5; no firm D call. The CDR3 loop is CASSSTSSLGQETQYF. CDR3 coding DNA: TGTGCCAGCAGCTCCACTTCCTCCCTAGGTCAAGAGACCCAGTACTTC.